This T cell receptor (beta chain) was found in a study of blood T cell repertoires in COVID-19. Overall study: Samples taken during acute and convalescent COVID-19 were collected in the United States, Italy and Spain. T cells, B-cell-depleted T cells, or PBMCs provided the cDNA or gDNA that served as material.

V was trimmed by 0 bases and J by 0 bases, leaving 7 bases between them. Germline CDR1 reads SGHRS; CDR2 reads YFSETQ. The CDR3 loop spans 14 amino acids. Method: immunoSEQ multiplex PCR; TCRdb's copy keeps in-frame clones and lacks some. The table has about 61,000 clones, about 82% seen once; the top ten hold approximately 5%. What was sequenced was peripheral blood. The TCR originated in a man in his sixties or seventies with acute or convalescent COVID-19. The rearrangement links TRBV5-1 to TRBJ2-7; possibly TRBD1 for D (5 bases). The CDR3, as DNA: TGCGCCAGCAGCTTGGGGCAGGGCTCCTACGAGCAGTACTTC. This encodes CASSLGQGSYEQYF.